These T cell receptor beta chains were read from a single sample in a study of T cells in localized non-small cell lung cancer. Assay used: immunoSEQ multiplex PCR; TCRdb lists only in-frame clones, some missing. The sample yields fewer than 30,000 clones, about 90% seen once. This specimen was peripheral blood, taken before any cancer treatment. These receptors were obtained from a woman aged 40-69 years with stage I lung adenocarcinoma. Both conserved end residues are part of each CDR3. Fields, in order: V gene, clone size, CDR3 length, J gene, D gene, CDR3 protein, CDR3 DNA. The D gene is left open where the match is weak. Where a row states a size, it is once, few, many or the class of an expanded clone; other rows omit it.

TRBV9	NA	17	TRBJ2-1	NA	CASSAGGRGNSYNEQFF	TGTGCCAGCAGCGCAGGAGGTCGGGGTAACTCCTACAATGAGCAGTTCTTC
TRBV30	NA	14	TRBJ2-3	NA	CAWSAVRVTDTQYF	TGTGCCTGGAGTGCGGTCAGGGTCACAGATACGCAGTATTTT
TRBV30	NA	13	TRBJ2-7	TRBD2	CAWSVLGEGEQYF	TGTGCCTGGAGTGTACTTGGGGAGGGCGAGCAGTACTTC
TRBV14	NA	16	TRBJ1-1	NA	CASSQGTSPNPAEAFF	TGTGCCAGCAGCCAAGGAACCTCTCCCAACCCAGCTGAAGCTTTCTTT
TRBV30	NA	13	TRBJ2-2	NA	CAWSAQGNGELFF	TGTGCCTGGAGTGCCCAGGGGAACGGGGAGCTGTTTTTT
TRBV5-6	NA	13	TRBJ2-7	TRBD1	CASSRDRLYEQYF	TGTGCCAGCAGCCGGGACAGGCTCTACGAGCAGTACTTC
TRBV7-3	few	15	TRBJ2-2	TRBD1	CASSVTGANTGELFF	TGTGCCAGCAGCGTGACAGGGGCGAACACCGGGGAGCTGTTTTTT
TRBV7-2	NA	15	TRBJ1-2	TRBD1	CASSPRRQGLYGYTF	TGTGCCAGCAGCCCCAGGAGACAGGGACTCTATGGCTACACCTTC
TRBV7-8	NA	14	TRBJ1-1	NA	CASSLGGVNTEAFF	TGTGCCAGCAGCTTAGGTGGGGTGAACACTGAAGCTTTCTTT
TRBV25-1	NA	11	TRBJ2-2	NA	CASRQDGELFF	TGTGCCAGCAGGCAAGACGGGGAGCTGTTTTTT
TRBV2	NA	15	TRBJ2-3	TRBD2	CASTYQGLPTDTQYF	TGTGCCAGCACATACCAGGGACTACCCACAGATACGCAGTATTTT
TRBV25-1	NA	13	TRBJ1-1	NA	CASTKGPISEAFF	TGTGCCAGCACCAAAGGACCGATATCTGAAGCTTTCTTT
TRBV30	NA	16	TRBJ2-7	TRBD1	CAWNPKVGQVSYEQYF	TGTGCCTGGAACCCCAAGGTGGGACAGGTCTCCTACGAGCAGTACTTC
TRBV27	NA	16	TRBJ2-3	NA	CANDQVPGGSTDTQYF	TGTGCCAACGACCAAGTCCCCGGCGGGAGCACAGATACGCAGTATTTT
TRBV27	NA	13	TRBJ2-5	NA	CASMSVGFRTQYF	TGTGCCAGCATGAGCGTGGGTTTCCGGACCCAGTACTTC
TRBV28	NA	15	TRBJ1-5	TRBD1	CASSLPGQGGMPQHF	TGTGCCAGCAGTTTACCGGGACAGGGGGGGATGCCCCAGCATTTT
TRBV4-3	NA	16	TRBJ1-6	TRBD1	CASSQDPTGRWTPLHF	TGCGCCAGCAGCCAAGATCCGACAGGGCGGTGGACACCCCTCCACTTT
TRBV18	NA	13	TRBJ1-2	NA	CASSPNPDYGYTF	TGTGCCAGCTCACCGAATCCAGACTATGGCTACACCTTC
TRBV28	NA	15	TRBJ2-5	NA	CASSSQTGREETQYF	TGTGCCAGCAGTTCCCAGACAGGCCGCGAGGAGACCCAGTACTTC
TRBV28	NA	15	TRBJ2-2	NA	CASSLWGTGAGELFF	TGTGCCAGCAGTTTATGGGGGACGGGCGCCGGGGAGCTGTTTTTT
TRBV5-1	NA	13	TRBJ2-5	NA	CASSLGVTETQYF	TGCGCCAGCAGCCTCGGGGTCACGGAGACCCAGTACTTC
TRBV19	once	14	TRBJ1-4	TRBD1	CASSMDREDEKLFF	TGTGCCAGTAGCATGGACAGGGAGGATGAAAAACTGTTTTTT
TRBV7-2	NA	18	TRBJ2-1	TRBD2	CASSYNTGLAGWVDEQFF	TGTGCCAGCAGCTACAACACGGGACTAGCGGGGTGGGTAGACGAGCAGTTCTTC
TRBV7-9	NA	17	TRBJ2-1	TRBD2	CASSSGTSGTLSDEQFF	TGTGCCAGCAGCTCCGGGACTAGCGGGACCCTGTCCGATGAGCAGTTCTTC
TRBV7-9	few	11	TRBJ2-1	NA	CASSLISEQFF	TGTGCCAGCAGCTTAATTAGTGAGCAGTTCTTC
TRBV29-1	NA	14	TRBJ2-3	NA	CSVGRDSRTDTQYF	TGCAGCGTTGGTCGGGACTCCCGCACAGATACGCAGTATTTT
TRBV4-2	NA	15	TRBJ2-3	NA	CASSLALTATDTQYF	TGTGCCAGCAGCTTGGCCCTGACGGCGACAGATACGCAGTATTTT
TRBV7-2	NA	16	TRBJ2-1	TRBD2	CASSFPTSGRGNEQFF	TGTGCCAGCAGCTTTCCGACTAGCGGGAGGGGGAATGAGCAGTTCTTC
TRBV18	NA	15	TRBJ1-1	NA	CASSLDGGENTEAFF	TGTGCCAGCTCACTCGATGGGGGCGAGAACACTGAAGCTTTCTTT
TRBV12-5	NA	20	TRBJ1-5	NA	CASGLVRGGTSPQDNQPQHF	TGTGCTAGTGGTTTGGTACGCGGGGGCACCTCTCCTCAAGACAATCAGCCCCAGCATTTT
TRBV5-5	NA	14	TRBJ2-5	NA	CASSLVGEQETQYF	TGTGCCAGCAGCTTGGTTGGGGAGCAAGAGACCCAGTACTTC
TRBV28	NA	18	TRBJ1-5	TRBD1	CASSSGTGGLHSNQPQHF	TGTGCCAGCAGTTCGGGGACAGGGGGCCTACATAGCAATCAGCCCCAGCATTTT
TRBV6-5	NA	13	TRBJ1-5	NA	CASSSTGNQPQHF	TGTGCCAGCAGTTCCACAGGGAATCAGCCCCAGCATTTT
TRBV30	NA	16	TRBJ2-2	TRBD2	CAWSSSGLGNTGELFF	TGTGCCTGGAGTTCCTCCGGACTAGGGAACACCGGGGAGCTGTTTTTT
TRBV10-3	few	14	TRBJ1-1	TRBD1	CAISNTGVNTEAFF	TGTGCCATCAGTAATACAGGGGTGAACACTGAAGCTTTCTTT
TRBV19	NA	13	TRBJ1-1	NA	CASSWAGNTEAFF	TGTGCCAGTAGTTGGGCTGGGAACACTGAAGCTTTCTTT
TRBV30	NA	16	TRBJ2-1	TRBD2	CAWRINTSGRRQEQFF	TGTGCCTGGAGAATCAATACTAGCGGGAGGCGACAGGAGCAGTTCTTC
TRBV28	once	17	TRBJ2-1	NA	CASSPLRGARGLGEQFF	TGTGCCAGCAGTCCCCTTCGCGGGGCTCGAGGGTTGGGTGAGCAGTTCTTC
TRBV30	NA	13	TRBJ1-6	NA	CAWRIADNSPLHF	TGTGCCTGGAGGATCGCTGATAATTCACCCCTCCACTTT
TRBV5-1	NA	16	TRBJ1-3	TRBD1	CASSLSRTGPGNTIYF	TGCGCCAGCAGCTTGTCAAGGACAGGCCCTGGAAACACCATATATTTT
TRBV4-3	NA	15	TRBJ2-2	NA	CASSPQGLNTGELFF	TGCGCCAGCAGCCCACAAGGGTTGAACACCGGGGAGCTGTTTTTT
TRBV6-1	NA	13	TRBJ2-7	NA	CASSIDRFGEQYF	TGTGCCAGCAGTATCGACAGGTTCGGCGAGCAGTACTTC
TRBV28	NA	15	TRBJ1-6	NA	CASSFIQGRNSPLHF	TGTGCCAGCAGTTTCATCCAGGGACGGAATTCACCCCTCCACTTT
TRBV6-5	once	14	TRBJ2-5	NA	CASSYSRGLETQYF	TGTGCCAGCAGTTACTCTCGCGGTTTGGAGACCCAGTACTTC
TRBV9	NA	17	TRBJ1-3	NA	CASSVDGGDGSGNTIYF	TGTGCCAGCAGCGTAGATGGGGGTGACGGCTCTGGAAACACCATATATTTT
TRBV2	NA	15	TRBJ1-1	TRBD1	CASRKFTGEDTEAFF	TGTGCCAGCAGGAAATTTACAGGGGAGGACACTGAAGCTTTCTTT
TRBV30	NA	13	TRBJ2-5	NA	CAWSPGGIETQYF	TGTGCCTGGTCCCCTGGAGGGATCGAGACCCAGTACTTC
TRBV5-6	NA	13	TRBJ1-3	NA	CASSWGSGNTIYF	TGTGCCAGCAGCTGGGGCTCTGGAAACACCATATATTTT
TRBV7-2	NA	16	TRBJ2-1	TRBD2	CASSPGGGRAYNEQFF	TGTGCCAGCAGCCCAGGTGGCGGGAGGGCCTACAATGAGCAGTTCTTC
TRBV5-6	NA	14	TRBJ2-3	NA	CASSLAQGADTQYF	TGTGCCAGCAGCTTGGCTCAGGGCGCAGATACGCAGTATTTT
TRBV7-9	NA	13	TRBJ2-7	NA	CASSRGSGGEQYF	TGTGCCAGCAGTCGGGGGTCTGGAGGGGAGCAGTACTTC